The 22 T cell receptor beta chains below come from one sample, sequenced in a study of T-cell memory formation after mild COVID-19. TCRdb re-called the 5' RACE reads with MiXCR, one entry per CDR3 protein. The table includes about 410,000 distinct CDR3 sequences, approximately 19% detected once. The sample comprised PBMCs or a T cell subset sorted from them (not recorded which). Source of these receptors: a man in his late teens or twenties who had mild COVID-19 (a few samples of this study predate the infection). Cell type and time point are not known.

There are a few counts of this clonotype. The chain is built from TRBV6-6 and TRBJ2-5; 13 positions match TRBD2. CDR1 is MNHNY and CDR2 is SVGAGI in the germline V gene (reference sequence). CDR3 length equals 15 residues. The ends lost 10 bases at V and 1 base at J; junction bases unmatched: 6. The CDR3 nucleotides read TGTGCCACTAGGGGGACTAGCGGGGTCCAAGAGACCCAGTACTTC. Translated, it gives CATRGTSGVQETQYF.

This clonotype has more than one count but fewer than ten. The rearrangement uses TRBV7-9 and TRBJ2-7; a possible D gene is TRBD2 (5 bases). The CDR3 has 13 residues. Germline CDR1 is SEHNR and CDR2 is FQNEAQ (reference sequence). Trimming stripped 5 bases from V and 3 bases from J, with 11 bases between. CDR3 sequence reads: CASSAGNSYEQYV. CDR3 nucleotides: TGTGCCAGCAGCGCGGGCAATAGCTACGAGCAGTACGTC.

This clonotype was counted between two and nine times. This chain connects TRBV29-1 to TRBJ1-1; 7 bases are shared with TRBD1. V lost 3 bases, J lost 5 bases, and 6 bases stayed unmatched. Germline lookup yields CDR1 SQVTM and CDR2 ANQGSEA. The CDR3 spans 13 residues. CDR3 DNA: TGCAGCGTTGAGGAGGGGGCGCGGACTGAAGCTTTCTTT. Protein sequence: CSVEEGARTEAFF.

CDR3 nucleotides: TGTGCCAGAACCGCCGGGTCTGGTCAAGAGACCCAGTACTTC. It codes for CARTAGSGQETQYF. The chain carries TRBV2 and TRBJ2-5; D is unresolved. Deletions cut 9 bases from V and 2 bases from J, with 16 bases between. The CDR3 runs to 14 residues. Germline values: CDR1 SNHLY, CDR2 FYNNEI.

This rearrangement joins TRBV6-1 to TRBJ2-3, with unresolved D. CDR1 is MNHNS and CDR2 is SASEGT in the germline V gene. This CDR3 comprises 16 residues. V lost 2 bases and J 2 bases, leaving 14 bases between the germline ends. CDR3 nucleotide sequence: TGTGCCAGCAGTGAAACCCCATCATGGGCCACAGATACGCAGTATTTT. Residues: CASSETPSWATDTQYF.

This clonotype was seen a few times. This chain's CDR3 is CASSRTLGGTGELFF. CDR3 DNA: TGTGCCAGCAGTCGTACTCTGGGTGGTACCGGGGAGCTGTTTTTT. This chain uses TRBV6-5 with TRBJ2-2; D gene ambiguous. Germline values: CDR1 MNHEY, CDR2 SVGAGI. Between the trimmed V and J ends, which lost 5 bases and 5 bases, there was a span of 15 bases. The CDR3 is made up of 15 amino acids.

This clonotype has a handful of counts. This chain uses TRBV18 with TRBJ2-1, with 11 bases lining up with TRBD1. Per the germline V gene, CDR1 is KGHSH and CDR2 is LQKENI. The CDR3 is 13 residues long. The trim removed 3 bases at V and 9 bases at J, leaving 1 base unmatched. CDR3 in DNA: TGTGCCAGCTCACCGGGGACAGGGGGTGAGCAGTTCTTC. Protein sequence: CASSPGTGGEQFF.

This chain uses TRBV6-1 with TRBJ2-2; D ambiguous. The CDR3 contains 13 residues. The germline V gene has CDR1 MNHNS and CDR2 SASEGT. Trimming took 2 bases from V and 5 from J, leaving 6 bases between them. CDR3: CASSEQETGELFF. CDR3 sequence (DNA): TGTGCCAGCAGTGAACAGGAAACCGGGGAGCTGTTTTTT.

This clonotype showed up many times. The genes are TRBV7-8 and TRBJ1-2; D is unresolved. V lost 3 bases to trimming and J lost 6 bases, with 8 bases between them. Germline assignment: CDR1 SGHVS and CDR2 FQNEAQ. This CDR3 spans 12 amino acids. The CDR3 here is CASSFTGNGYTF. DNA of the CDR3: TGTGCCAGCAGCTTTACGGGGAATGGCTACACCTTC.

The chain links TRBV6-1 to TRBJ2-7; D possibly uses TRBD1 or TRBD2 (5 bases each). The CDR3 is made up of 14 amino acids. The germline V gene encodes CDR1 MNHNS and CDR2 SASEGT. Trimming cost V 6 bases and J 6 bases, with 18 bases left between them. The CDR3 region has the DNA TGTGCCAGCAGAAGGGACCCCGGGGCCGGCGAGCAGTACTTC. It encodes CASRRDPGAGEQYF.

The rearrangement joins TRBV2 to TRBJ2-6; TRBD1 matches 8 bases. V was clipped by 8 bases and J by 0 bases; unmatched bases: 12. This CDR3 is 18 amino acids long. CDR1 and CDR2 from the germline V gene are SNHLY and FYNNEI. The CDR3 region is CASVITGTGLSGANVLTF. The DNA of the CDR3 is TGTGCCAGCGTTATCACCGGGACAGGCCTCTCTGGGGCCAACGTCCTGACTTTC.

This clonotype occurred a few times. This chain connects TRBV4-1 to TRBJ2-2; D gene ambiguous. V lost 2 bases and J lost 3, with 7 bases in between. The V gene's germline CDR1 is MGHRA and CDR2 YSYEKL. The CDR3 length is 14 residues. CDR3 coding DNA: TGCGCCAGCAGCCAACCACGGGACACCGGGGAGCTGTTTTTT. This sequence encodes CASSQPRDTGELFF.

This chain uses TRBV20-1 with TRBJ2-5; TRBD1 agrees at 10 bases. Germline V gene sequence: CDR1 DFQATT, CDR2 SNEGSKA (reference sequence). This CDR3 has 15 amino acids. CDR3 coding DNA: TGCAGCCTTTACCCCTCGGGACAGGGGACAGAGACCCAGTACTTC. Protein sequence: CSLYPSGQGTETQYF.

The CDR3 nucleotides read TGCGCCAGCAGCTTGTGGACAGGAAGGGACACTGAAGCTTTCTTT. This sequence encodes CASSLWTGRDTEAFF. This chain links TRBV5-1 with TRBJ1-1, with 7 bases identical to TRBD1. Unmatched junction bases numbered 6, after V lost 1 base and J lost 3 bases. Germline values: CDR1 SGHRS, CDR2 YFSETQ. The length of the CDR3 is 15 residues.

This clonotype was seen more than once but under ten times. The chain combines TRBV12-3 or TRBV12-4 with TRBJ2-7; D gene uncertain. The V and J ends lost 3 bases and 4 bases respectively, with 7 bases between them. There are 12 residues in the CDR3. CDR3 in amino acids: CASSFSGYEQYV. In nucleotides, the CDR3 is TGTGCCAGCAGTTTTAGTGGATACGAGCAGTACGTC.

This clonotype was observed a handful of times. The V call is TRBV28, the J call TRBJ1-2; TRBD1 aligns across 7 bases. V gave up 2 bases and J gave up 1 base; unmatched junction bases: 1. Per the germline V gene, CDR1 is MDHEN and CDR2 is SYDVKM. The CDR3 spans 14 residues. The CDR3 nucleotides read TGTGCCAGCAGTTTAGGACAGGATAACTATGGCTACACCTTC. This codes for CASSLGQDNYGYTF.

This chain joins TRBV6-1 and TRBJ1-2; 11 bases match TRBD1. Looked up from germline, CDR1 is MNHNS and CDR2 is SASEGT. The CDR3 spans 14 residues. V lost 2 bases, J lost 8 bases, and 4 bases stayed unmatched. CDR3 sequence reads: CASSEWDRGLGYTF. Here the CDR3 DNA reads TGTGCCAGCAGTGAATGGGACAGGGGGTTAGGCTACACCTTC.

This sequence joins TRBV20-1 and TRBJ1-6, with D possibly TRBD1 on 5 matching bases. The germline V gene encodes CDR1 DFQATT and CDR2 SNEGSKA (reference sequence). The ends were cut back, 6 bases at V and 12 bases at J, with 9 bases in the middle. The CDR3 sequence is 10 residues long. Written as DNA, the CDR3 is TGCAGTGCCCAAGGGGTACCCCTCCACTTT. It translates to CSAQGVPLHF.

This rearrangement joins TRBV6-5 to TRBJ2-7; maybe TRBD1 (6 bases). The CDR3 is 13 amino acids. Trimming stripped 6 bases from V and 3 bases from J, with 12 bases between. The germline V gene has CDR1 MNHEY and CDR2 SVGAGI. The CDR3 loop is CASSTGTIYEQYF. The CDR3 nucleotides are TGTGCCAGCAGCACCGGGACAATCTACGAGCAGTACTTC.

This clonotype was seen repeatedly, ten times or more. The chain uses TRBV4-1 and TRBJ2-1; D might be TRBD2 (6 bases). The CDR3 runs to 17 residues. The germline V gene encodes CDR1 MGHRA and CDR2 YSYEKL. V lost 1 base to trimming and J lost 4 bases, with 17 bases between them. The CDR3 is CASSQGGNGGSYNEQFF. In nucleotides, the CDR3 is TGCGCCAGCAGCCAAGGGGGAAACGGGGGATCATACAATGAGCAGTTCTTC.

At least ten counts were recorded for this clonotype. The rearrangement uses TRBV2 and TRBJ2-7; 7 bases align to TRBD1. The V and J ends lost 7 bases and 0 bases, in that order; junction bases with no gene match: 9. The CDR3 is 15 residues long. CDR1 is SNHLY and CDR2 is FYNNEI in the germline V gene. The CDR3 nucleotides read TGTGCCAGCACGTATCGGACAGGAACCTCCTACGAGCAGTACGTC. As protein: CASTYRTGTSYEQYV.

For the CDR3, the DNA is TGCAGCGTTGAGCGTGGCGGAGTAAACACTGAAGCTTTCTTT. It translates to CSVERGGVNTEAFF. The chain carries TRBV29-1 and TRBJ1-1; unclear D gene. Looked up from germline, CDR1 is SQVTM and CDR2 is ANQGSEA. V lost 3 bases to trimming and J lost 2 bases, with 13 bases between them. This CDR3 region has 14 residues.